The 7 T cell receptor beta chains in this list originate from one sample, sequenced in a study of a mutant IDH1 vaccine in newly diagnosed glioma. Antigens for these TCRs are unknown. Sequenced by immunoSEQ multiplex PCR; TCRdb stores in-frame clones only, minus some. The profile covers some 13,000 clones, with around three quarters appearing a single time and less than 4.5% taken by the ten largest. Time point: week 47, end of study. Each vaccine dose was 300 ug of mutant IDH1 20-mer peptide, with topical imiquimod. Sequencing was performed on PBMCs, taken from a glioma patient whose treatment included an IDH1 peptide vaccine. All receptors come from a woman between 40 and 55 years old with glioma.

V and J are TRBV18 and TRBJ1-1; D is ambiguous. The germline CDR1 and CDR2 sequences are KGHSH and LQKENI. CDR3 length: 13 residues. V lost 3 bases to trimming and J lost 3 bases, with 8 bases between them. Written as DNA, the CDR3 is TGTGCCAGCTCACCCAGACGGCACACTGAAGCTTTCTTT. Protein sequence: CASSPRRHTEAFF.

This clone was counted a single time. The CDR3 bases are TGTGCCAGCAGGAGGACTAGCGACTACTACGAGCAGTACTTC. Amino acid sequence: CASRRTSDYYEQYF. The V call is TRBV28, the J call TRBJ2-7, with 9 bases matching TRBD2. CDR1 is MDHEN, CDR2 SYDVKM, per germline. This CDR3 is built from 14 residues. J was trimmed by 3 bases and V by 6 bases; bases with no gene match: 6. The whole variable domain, filled in from reference TRBV28 and TRBJ2-7, reads DVKVTQSSRYLVKRTGEKVFLECVQDMDHENMFWYRQDPGLGLRLIYFSYDVKMKEKGDIPEGYSVSREKKERFSLILESASTNQTSMYLCASRRTSDYYEQYFGPGTRLTVT.

This clone appeared a few times. The chain couples TRBV7-8 to TRBJ2-7; 8 nucleotides line up with TRBD1. The CDR3 consists of 16 residues. V was pared by 2 bases and J by 3 bases, with 9 bases of the junction left unmatched. Looked up from germline, CDR1 is SGHVS and CDR2 is FQNEAQ. The CDR3 spells CASSLLPGQAHYEQYF. The DNA of the CDR3 is TGTGCCAGCAGCTTACTCCCGGGACAGGCACACTACGAGCAGTACTTC.

This rearrangement joins TRBV20-1 to TRBJ2-7; D gene unclear. Germline lookup yields CDR1 DFQATT and CDR2 SNEGSKA (reference sequence). The CDR3 has 11 residues. Trimming cost V 3 bases and J 2 bases, with 5 bases left between them. The CDR3 DNA sequence: TGCAGTGCTAGTACGGCCTACGAGCAGTACTTC. Protein: CSASTAYEQYF.

V usage is TRBV12-5 and J usage is TRBJ1-1, with 8 nucleotides matching TRBD1. CDR1 LGHNT and CDR2 FRNRAP come from the germline V gene. The CDR3 has 16 residues. The V segment lost 5 bases and the J segment 5 bases; nucleotides outside the gene matches: 13. CDR3 nucleotide sequence: TGTGCTAGTGGTGACACAGGGGGTCCTAGGGGGACTGAAGCTTTCTTT. Its protein is CASGDTGGPRGTEAFF.

The J gene is TRBJ2-7, the V gene TRBV5-1; no clear D. V was clipped by 0 bases and J by 4 bases, with 8 bases between them. Germline V CDR1 and CDR2: SGHRS, YFSETQ. CDR3 length: 13 residues. The chain's CDR3 is CASSLALNYEQYF. The DNA of the CDR3 is TGCGCCAGCAGCTTGGCCCTCAATTACGAGCAGTACTTC.

The chain links TRBV5-5 to TRBJ1-1; no definite D call. The ends were cut back, 3 bases at V and 5 bases at J, with 20 bases in the middle. Germline V gives CDR1 SGHKS, CDR2 YYEKEE (reference sequence). CDR3 length: 16 amino acids. CDR3 protein: CASSYNQPGMSTEAFF. In nucleotides, the CDR3 is TGTGCCAGCAGCTATAACCAGCCGGGAATGAGTACTGAAGCTTTCTTT.